The 26 T cell receptor beta chains below were found in one sample sequenced in a study of T-cell reconstitution after alpha-beta-depleted transplantation in children. The TCRbeta library incorporated unique molecular identifiers. TCRdb re-derived calls from the PCR reads in MiXCR, one entry per CDR3 protein. The top ten hold less than 5% of the sample, which has approximately 590,000 distinct CDR3 sequences, over 9.5% seen once. The sequencing here drew on PBMCs from the stem cell graft donor, taken from the stem cell graft. Every receptor here comes from a human donor who donated a stem cell graft to a child with acute myeloid leukemia.

This clonotype was seen more than once but under ten times. The chain joins TRBV7-9 to TRBJ2-1; possible D gene TRBD2, 5 bases. This CDR3 is 15 amino acids long. Between the trimmed V and J ends, which lost 3 bases and 9 bases, there was a span of 18 bases. The germline CDR1 and CDR2 sequences are SEHNR and FQNEAQ (reference sequence). DNA for the CDR3: TGTGCCAGCAGCTTCCCGACGGGGTTCCCCCCTGAGCAGTTCTTC. Its translation: CASSFPTGFPPEQFF.

The chain recombines TRBV20-1 with TRBJ2-2; D gene ambiguous. Deletions cut 4 bases from V and 6 bases from J, with 6 bases between. CDR1 and CDR2 (germline): DFQATT, SNEGSKA (reference sequence). The CDR3 extends over 11 amino acids. CDR3 DNA sequence: TGCAGTGCTATAAGGGCCGGGGAGCTGTTTTTT. It yields the protein CSAIRAGELFF.

V usage is TRBV7-2 and J usage is TRBJ2-1; the D gene is possibly TRBD2 (5 bases). Trimming took 5 bases from V and 0 from J, leaving 11 bases between them. The V gene's germline CDR1 is SGHTA and CDR2 FQGNSA. This CDR3 spans 15 amino acids. CDR3 sequence (DNA): TGTGCCAGCAGCCTTGACTATAGCTCCTACAATGAGCAGTTCTTC. Its translation is CASSLDYSSYNEQFF.

The genes are TRBV7-9 and TRBJ2-1; D ambiguous. Deletions cut 5 bases from V and 9 bases from J, with 11 bases between. From germline, CDR1 is SEHNR and CDR2 FQNEAQ (reference sequence). The CDR3 runs to 12 residues. In DNA, the CDR3 is TGTGCCAGCAGCCCCCGGTCTAGTGAGCAGTTCTTC. Its protein product is CASSPRSSEQFF.

The V call is TRBV11-2, the J call TRBJ2-7; D remains ambiguous. Trimming took 5 bases from V and 6 from J, leaving 17 bases between them. CDR1 and CDR2 (germline): SGHAT, FQNNGV. This CDR3 has 14 residues. The DNA of the CDR3 is TGTGCCAGCAGCGAGGTTGTTCCTCCCGGCGAGCAGTACTTC. Protein product: CASSEVVPPGEQYF.

The chain has TRBV4-3 and TRBJ1-1; weak D call: TRBD1 (6 bases). The CDR3 runs 15 residues. V shed 2 bases and J shed 2 bases, with 12 bases lying between them. CDR1 is LGHNA, CDR2 YSLEER, per germline. CDR3 protein: CASSQSGQLNTEAFF. The DNA of the CDR3 is TGCGCCAGCAGCCAATCGGGACAACTAAACACTGAAGCTTTCTTT.

This clonotype has at least ten counts. This rearrangement joins TRBV29-1 to TRBJ1-4; no clear D gene. This CDR3 has 12 amino acids. Germline V gene data show CDR1 as SQVTM and CDR2 as ANQGSEA. V was shortened by 7 bases and J by 8 bases, with 14 bases between the two germline ends. DNA for the CDR3: TGCAGCGCCGGCGACCCGGGGGAAAAACTGTTTTTT. Its translation: CSAGDPGEKLFF.

The DNA of the CDR3 is TGTGCCAGCAGCCAAGAAGCGCTCCCGACCGGGGAGCTGTTTTTT. Protein sequence: CASSQEALPTGELFF. The V call is TRBV3-1, the J call TRBJ2-2; D not certain. The CDR3 extends over 15 amino acids. Germline loops: CDR1 LGHDT, CDR2 YNNKEL (reference sequence). With 0 bases removed from V and 5 bases from J, the gap between germline ends came to 10 bases. Combining the CDR3 with reference TRBV3-1 and TRBJ2-2 gives the whole variable domain DTAVSQTPKYLVTQMGNDKSIKCEQNLGHDTMYWYKQDSKKFLKIMFSYNNKELIINETVPNRFSPKSPDKAHLNLHINSLELGDSAVYFCASSQEALPTGELFFGEGSRLTVL.

The chain uses TRBV28 and TRBJ2-7, with 11 bases fitting TRBD2. CDR1 is MDHEN, CDR2 SYDVKM, per germline. This CDR3 contains 14 residues. The V and J ends lost 10 bases and 5 bases, in that order; junction bases with no gene match: 10. Here the CDR3 DNA reads TGTGCCACCGTAGCGGGAGGGCCGATAAACGAGCAGTACTTC. Protein product: CATVAGGPINEQYF.

This chain joins TRBV29-1 and TRBJ1-3, with D possibly TRBD1 on 6 matching bases. V was cut by 7 bases and J by 0 bases, with 7 bases left in between. Germline V gives CDR1 SQVTM, CDR2 ANQGSEA. The CDR3 totals 12 residues. The CDR3 region is CSAGDSGNTIYF. The CDR3 bases are TGCAGCGCAGGGGACTCTGGAAACACCATATATTTT. Filled out from reference TRBV29-1 and TRBJ1-3, the complete variable domain reads SAVISQKPSRDICQRGTSLTIQCQVDSQVTMMFWYRQQPGQSLTLIATANQGSEATYESGFVIDKFPISRPNLTFSTLTVSNMSPEDSSIYLCSAGDSGNTIYFGEGSWLTVV.

This clonotype turned up a few times. The V call is TRBV27, the J call TRBJ1-5; D is undetermined. The CDR3 sequence is 12 residues long. V dropped 7 bases and J dropped 9 bases, with 13 bases sitting between them. Germline assignment: CDR1 MNHEY and CDR2 SMNVEV (reference sequence). The CDR3 is CASKGPGGPQHF. The CDR3 DNA is TGTGCCAGCAAGGGCCCGGGAGGGCCCCAGCATTTT.

This clonotype came up many times. This chain joins TRBV20-1 and TRBJ2-3; 11 nucleotides align to TRBD2. With 4 bases clipped from V and 4 bases from J, the junction kept 4 bases outside the gene matches. The CDR3 spans 14 residues. Germline loops: CDR1 DFQATT, CDR2 SNEGSKA (reference sequence). CDR3 nucleotides: TGCAGTGCTACTCGTAGCGGGAGGGCAGATACGCAGTATTTT. Protein product: CSATRSGRADTQYF.

The CDR3 region has the DNA TGTGCCAGCAGTGGGGGGCGGGGGACTAGCGGTTACGAGCAGTACTTC. This codes for CASSGGRGTSGYEQYF. The V gene is TRBV25-1, the J gene TRBJ2-7, with 11 bases aligning to TRBD2. This CDR3 is 16 amino acids long. Germline V CDR1 and CDR2: MGHDK, SYGVNS. J was trimmed by 4 bases and V by 4 bases; bases with no gene match: 9.

At least ten counts were recorded for this clonotype. V and J are TRBV5-1 and TRBJ2-7, with 10 bases aligning to TRBD2. The CDR3 contains 15 residues. V trimming: 4 bases; J trimming: 4 bases; junction bases outside the gene matches: 8. CDR1 is SGHRS, CDR2 YFSETQ, per germline. This CDR3 is CASSPRLAGFYEQYF. The CDR3, as DNA: TGCGCCAGCAGCCCCAGACTAGCGGGCTTTTACGAGCAGTACTTC.

V usage is TRBV12-3 or TRBV12-4 and J usage is TRBJ1-5; D is unclear. The CDR3 runs to 18 residues. V gave up 1 base and J gave up 2 bases, with 18 bases separating them. The CDR3 sequence: CASSLGPRAAYRNQPQHF. The CDR3 DNA is TGTGCCAGCAGTTTAGGGCCCCGGGCCGCGTATCGCAATCAGCCCCAGCATTTT.

The chain carries TRBV20-1 and TRBJ1-2; D is possibly TRBD1 (6 bases). Germline CDR1 and CDR2: DFQATT and SNEGSKA (reference sequence). Trimming removed 5 bases from V and 4 bases from J, with 14 bases in between. CDR3 length: 13 amino acids. The CDR3 sequence is CSAEDSSSYGYTF. The CDR3 nucleotides read TGCAGTGCTGAGGACAGTAGTAGCTATGGCTACACCTTC.

This clonotype came up many times. The chain uses TRBV15 and TRBJ2-1; 7 bases map to TRBD2. CDR1 is LNHNV and CDR2 is YYDKDF in the germline V gene (reference sequence). The ends lost 3 bases at V and 8 bases at J; junction bases unmatched: 4. The CDR3 is 13 amino acids. The DNA of the CDR3 is TGTGCCACCAGCAGGGGAGGGGCCGATGAGCAGTTCTTC. Translating it yields CATSRGGADEQFF.

The rearrangement joins TRBV9 to TRBJ2-2; D unclear. This CDR3 comprises 14 residues. Per germline, CDR1 SGDLS and CDR2 YYNGEE. V was shortened by 4 bases and J by 1 base, with 8 bases between the two germline ends. Here the CDR3 reads CASSPEVNTGELFF. CDR3 coding DNA: TGTGCCAGCAGCCCGGAAGTGAACACCGGGGAGCTGTTTTTT.

Ten or more counts support this clonotype. Here the CDR3 reads CASSLIAGEQFF. CDR3 coding DNA: TGTGCCAGCAGCTTAATAGCGGGGGAGCAGTTCTTC. The chain carries TRBV11-1 and TRBJ2-1; 8 nucleotides line up with TRBD2. V lost 2 bases and J lost 10; bases outside the gene matches: 1. The length of the CDR3 is 12 residues. Germline V gives CDR1 SGHAT, CDR2 FQDESV (reference sequence).

The V call is TRBV7-2, the J call TRBJ1-2; weak D call: TRBD1 (6 bases). CDR1 and CDR2 (germline): SGHTA, FQGNSA. The CDR3 has 14 amino acids. Trimming shortened V by 0 bases and J by 8 bases, and 13 bases separated the two germline ends. CDR3 sequence: CASSLALQGRGYTF. In DNA form, the CDR3 reads TGTGCCAGCAGCTTAGCGCTTCAGGGGCGGGGCTACACCTTC.

The table lists this clonotype with many counts. The chain joins TRBV20-1 to TRBJ2-5, with D unresolved. Trimming took 0 bases from V and 0 from J, leaving 11 bases between them. The CDR3 is made up of 15 amino acids. CDR1 is DFQATT and CDR2 is SNEGSKA in the germline V gene (reference sequence). The CDR3 DNA follows: TGCAGTGCTAGAGATATTAACAGATACCAAGAGACCCAGTACTTC. This sequence encodes CSARDINRYQETQYF.

This clonotype came up a few times. This sequence joins TRBV11-2 and TRBJ1-3; D not certain. Germline-derived CDR1 and CDR2 are SGHAT and FQNNGV. With 7 bases removed from V and 0 bases from J, the gap between germline ends came to 13 bases. CDR3 length: 15 amino acids. The CDR3 is CASTPRSNSGNTIYF. CDR3 bases: TGTGCCAGCACCCCAAGGAGTAACTCTGGAAACACCATATATTTT. Using reference TRBV11-2 and TRBJ1-3 for the parts outside the CDR3, the full variable domain is EAGVAQSPRYKIIEKRQSVAFWCNPISGHATLYWYQQILGQGPKLLIQFQNNGVVDDSQLPKDRFSAERLKGVDSTLKIQPAKLEDSAVYLCASTPRSNSGNTIYFGEGSWLTVV.

A word on this clonotype: Relative to the germline gene, one junction end is altered; a read error may explain this. This chain links TRBV3-1 with TRBJ1-1; possible D gene TRBD1, 6 bases. Germline CDR1 reads LGHDT; CDR2 reads YNNKEL (reference sequence). This CDR3 is 14 amino acids long. The CDR3, as DNA: TGTGCCAGCAGTCAAGGGGGAGGAAACACTGAAGCTTTCTTT. It translates to CASSQGGGNTEAFF.

This sequence joins TRBV10-3 and TRBJ1-2; the D is unclear. Germline CDR1 and CDR2: ENHRY and SYGVKD. Between the trimmed V and J ends, which lost 3 bases and 5 bases, there was a span of 10 bases. The CDR3 is 13 amino acids. The CDR3 loop reads CAISDSSGYGYTF. The CDR3 region has the DNA TGTGCCATCAGTGATTCTTCTGGGTATGGCTACACCTTC.

This clonotype was counted a few times. The gene calls are TRBV7-9 and TRBJ2-1; D might be TRBD2 (6 bases). Germline CDR1 SEHNR, CDR2 FQNEAQ (reference sequence). The CDR3 is made up of 16 amino acids. The V and J ends lost 5 bases and 8 bases respectively, with 22 bases between them. In nucleotides, the CDR3 is TGTGCCAGCAGCCCAGTCGGCGGCGGGGCAGTCGATGAGCAGTTCTTC. It is translated as CASSPVGGGAVDEQFF.

This clonotype came up a few times. The chain links TRBV14 to TRBJ2-1; unclear D gene. CDR3 size: 12 residues. The V gene's germline CDR1 is SGHDN and CDR2 FVKESK. Trimming removed 0 bases from V and 5 bases from J, with 2 bases in between. This CDR3 is CASSQEDNEQFF. The CDR3 DNA sequence: TGTGCCAGCAGCCAAGAGGACAATGAGCAGTTCTTC.